The 15 T cell receptor beta chains in this list originate from one sample, sequenced in a study of shared clonotypes between healthy human individuals. The repertoire was sequenced with immunoSEQ multiplex PCR; TCRdb's copy has only in-frame clones and lacks some. The sample has hundreds of thousands of clones, 70% to 80% seen once. Sequenced: PBMCs. Receptor source: a woman aged 40-49 years in good health. Some clones in this sample may be carry-over from other donors' samples.

This clone was observed a handful of times. This specimen includes other DNA sequences encoding the same CDR3. The chain joins TRBV10-3 to TRBJ2-5; D is possibly TRBD1 or TRBD2 (5 bases each). Germline V gene data show CDR1 as ENHRY and CDR2 as SYGVKD. The CDR3 consists of 11 residues. Trimming stripped 4 bases from V and 5 bases from J, with 5 bases between. The CDR3 region is CAISGGETQYF. CDR3 DNA: TGTGCCATCAGTGGGGGGGAGACCCAGTACTTC.

The rearrangement links TRBV7-6 to TRBJ2-7, with D hard to call. Germline V lookup: CDR1 SGHVS, CDR2 FNYEAQ. The length of the CDR3 is 16 residues. V lost 5 bases and J 0 bases, leaving 17 bases between the germline ends. CDR3 coding DNA: TGTGCCAGCAGCCCCGATGCCAGGATAAGCTCCTACGAGCAGTACTTC. Translating it yields CASSPDARISSYEQYF.

V usage is TRBV27 and J usage is TRBJ2-5, with TRBD2 matching 13 bases. Per germline, CDR1 MNHEY and CDR2 SMNVEV (reference sequence). The CDR3 covers 18 residues. V gave up 0 bases and J gave up 7 bases; unmatched junction bases: 11. The CDR3 spells CASSLSPTGLAGQGTQYF. Written as DNA, the CDR3 is TGTGCCAGCAGTTTATCCCCCACGGGACTAGCGGGGCAGGGGACCCAGTACTTC.

The chain uses TRBV4-1 and TRBJ2-3; perhaps TRBD1 as D (5 bases). The CDR3 has 15 amino acids. V was clipped by 4 bases and J by 3 bases, with 14 bases between them. CDR1 MGHRA and CDR2 YSYEKL come from the germline V gene. The CDR3 loop reads CASSPRQTRTDTQYF. CDR3 coding DNA: TGCGCCAGCAGCCCCCGACAGACCAGGACAGATACGCAGTATTTT.

The chain has TRBV7-9 and TRBJ2-7; D is perhaps TRBD1 or TRBD2 (5 bases each). The CDR3 totals 13 residues. The germline gives CDR1 SEHNR, CDR2 FQNEAQ (reference sequence). The V end lost 1 base, the J end lost 6 bases, and 10 bases lay between the germline ends. CDR3 sequence: CASSLDRGGEQYF. CDR3 nucleotide sequence: TGTGCCAGCAGCTTAGACCGTGGGGGCGAGCAGTACTTC.

Notes on this clone: One end of the junction fails to match germline, which may point to a read error. The chain uses TRBV4-3 and TRBJ2-2; perhaps TRBD1 as D (6 bases). The V gene's germline CDR1 is LGHNA and CDR2 YSLEER. The CDR3 length is 15 residues. The CDR3 loop is CASSQGTGNSGELFF. DNA for the CDR3: TGCGCCAGCAGCCAAGGAACAGGGAACTCCGGGGAGCTGTTTTTT.

Worth noting for this clone: This may arise from a read error, as a much more abundant clone is one base away. The CDR3 reads CACQGASGTYNEQFF. The CDR3 DNA reads TGTGCCTGCCAAGGGGCTAGCGGGACTTACAATGAGCAGTTCTTC. The chain carries TRBV30 and TRBJ2-1; 9 positions agree with TRBD2. With V trimmed by 6 bases and J by 4 bases, 10 bases remained unmatched. Germline V lookup: CDR1 GTSNPN, CDR2 SVGIG (reference sequence). The CDR3 has 15 amino acids.

This clone has just one count. V gene TRBV7-9 combines with J gene TRBJ2-1, with D unclear. V was cut by 1 base and J by 5 bases, with 3 bases left in between. CDR1 and CDR2 from the germline V gene are SEHNR and FQNEAQ (reference sequence). This CDR3 is built from 12 residues. CDR3: CASSLGHNEQFF. The DNA for the CDR3 is TGTGCCAGCAGCTTAGGTCACAATGAGCAGTTCTTC.

The chain recombines TRBV27 with TRBJ2-7; a weak D match, TRBD1 (5 bases). Germline assignment: CDR1 MNHEY and CDR2 SMNVEV (reference sequence). This CDR3 has 13 amino acids. Trimming pared 2 bases from V and 8 bases from J, leaving 13 bases between. CDR3 in amino acids: CASSLNRRDQQYF. In nucleotides, the CDR3 is TGTGCCAGCAGTTTAAATCGCAGGGATCAGCAGTACTTC.

This clone appeared once. This chain connects TRBV30 to TRBJ2-2, with D possibly being TRBD2 (6 bases). Germline-derived CDR1 and CDR2 are GTSNPN and SVGIG (reference sequence). V was shortened by 4 bases and J by 4 bases, with 16 bases between the two germline ends. This CDR3 contains 15 residues. CDR3 in DNA: TGTGCCTGGAACTTAGCGGCCGTGGGCACCGGGGAGCTGTTTTTT. Protein sequence: CAWNLAAVGTGELFF.

In DNA, the CDR3 is TGTGCCAGCAGCGGGACAGGGTTGAATGAGCAGTTCTTC. This sequence encodes CASSGTGLNEQFF. This chain joins TRBV7-3 and TRBJ2-1, with 9 bases identical to TRBD1. Germline V gene data show CDR1 as SGHTA and CDR2 as FQGTGA. CDR3 length: 13 amino acids. V was pared by 5 bases and J by 7 bases, with 3 bases of the junction left unmatched.

This clone showed up many times. This chain uses TRBV15 with TRBJ1-5; 10 positions match TRBD1. The CDR3 is made up of 16 amino acids. V gave up 1 base and J gave up 6 bases; unmatched junction bases: 6. CDR1 LNHNV and CDR2 YYDKDF come from the germline V gene (reference sequence). This CDR3 reads CATSRGGQGRIQPQHF. CDR3 sequence (DNA): TGTGCCACCAGCAGAGGGGGACAGGGGAGGATTCAGCCCCAGCATTTT.

Points on this clone: Since a much larger clone is just one base distant, this may be a read error. This rearrangement joins TRBV29-1 to TRBJ2-1; the match to TRBD1 covers 7 bases. The junction had 4 bases not matched to a gene; V was cut back by 7 bases and J by 7 bases. Germline V gene sequence: CDR1 SQVTM, CDR2 ANQGSEA. CDR3 length equals 11 residues. CDR3 bases: TGCAGCGCTGGACAGGTGAATGAGCAGTTCTTC. Protein sequence: CSAGQVNEQFF.

The table lists this clone with a few counts. The gene calls are TRBV27 and TRBJ1-1; D may be TRBD1 (6 bases). The CDR3 extends over 15 amino acids. Trimming removed 5 bases from V and 4 bases from J, with 17 bases in between. CDR1 is MNHEY and CDR2 is SMNVEV in the germline V gene (reference sequence). This CDR3 reads CASSQRQAGGTEAFF. In nucleotides, the CDR3 is TGTGCCAGCAGTCAACGACAGGCGGGGGGCACTGAAGCTTTCTTT.

As for this clone: Since a far larger clone is one base different, this is likely a read error. The sample has other DNA sequences that encode this CDR3 too. The chain couples TRBV29-1 to TRBJ1-1; no clear D gene. The V end was cut by 6 bases, the J end by 6 bases, with 14 bases between. The CDR3 is made up of 12 amino acids. Germline V gene data show CDR1 as SQVTM and CDR2 as ANQGSEA. The CDR3 sequence: CSVGDGLAEAFF. As DNA, the CDR3 is TGCAGCGTCGGGGATGGCCTGGCTGAAGCTTTCTTT.